The 20 T cell receptor beta chains presented below share a single source sample, sequenced in a study of T cell repertoires in cytomegalovirus infection. Their recognized antigens are unknown. TCRdb reprocessed the reads via MiXCR and lists one record per CDR3 protein. The profile covers roughly 920,000 distinct CDR3 sequences, with around a third appearing a single time and over 12% taken by the ten largest. The sequenced sample was cultured CD8+ T cells from PBMCs, obtained from culture after CMV antigen stimulation. These TCRs come from a human donor in good health (CMV status not recorded). Some clones in this sample may be carry-over from other donors' samples.

This clonotype appeared a few times. The chain has TRBV5-6 and TRBJ1-1; D possibly corresponds to TRBD1 (6 bases). Per germline, CDR1 SGHDT and CDR2 YYEEEE. The CDR3 totals 15 residues. The V end lost 1 base, the J end lost 0 bases, and 10 bases lay between the germline ends. The CDR3 DNA reads TGTGCCAGCAGCTTGTTGGGGGGCTTGAACACTGAAGCTTTCTTT. Amino acid sequence: CASSLLGGLNTEAFF.

This clonotype was seen more than once but under ten times. This chain joins TRBV6-2 or TRBV6-3 and TRBJ1-1; no clear D. Germline V lookup: CDR1 MNHEY, CDR2 SVGEGT. The CDR3 runs to 15 residues. Trimming pared 0 bases from V and 0 bases from J, leaving 8 bases between. The DNA of the CDR3 is TGTGCCAGCAGTTACTCCCCAAACATGAACACTGAAGCTTTCTTT. Encoded protein: CASSYSPNMNTEAFF.

The chain couples TRBV7-9 to TRBJ1-6; perhaps TRBD1 as D (5 bases). Between the trimmed V and J ends, which lost 9 bases and 9 bases, there was a span of 15 bases. CDR1 and CDR2 from the germline V gene are SEHNR and FQNEAQ (reference sequence). This CDR3 comprises 13 residues. CDR3 loop: CASRAAGISPLHF. The CDR3 bases are TGTGCCAGTAGGGCGGCAGGGATTTCACCCCTCCACTTT. Complete variable domain (other parts from reference TRBV7-9 and TRBJ1-6): DTGVSQNPRHKITKRGQNVTFRCDPISEHNRLYWYRQTLGQGPEFLTYFQNEAQLEKSRLLSDRFSAERPKGSFSTLEIQRTEQGDSAMYLCASRAAGISPLHFGNGTRLTVT.

The CDR3 region is CASSANRDSGGYTF. CDR3 nucleotides: TGTGCCAGCAGCGCTAACCGGGACAGCGGCGGCTACACCTTC. The V gene is TRBV9, the J gene TRBJ1-2; the match to TRBD1 covers 7 bases. The germline V gene encodes CDR1 SGDLS and CDR2 YYNGEE. With V trimmed by 3 bases and J by 8 bases, 10 bases remained unmatched. This CDR3 region has 14 residues.

The chain carries TRBV7-1 and TRBJ2-1; D possibly corresponds to TRBD1 (5 bases). TRBV7-1 counts as an open reading frame of uncertain function. V lost 5 bases and J 0 bases, leaving 11 bases between the germline ends. CDR3 length: 15 amino acids. Written as DNA, the CDR3 is TGTGCCAGCAGCGCGACAGCCAGCTCCTACAATGAGCAGTTCTTC. Protein: CASSATASSYNEQFF.

This clonotype appeared a few times. The gene calls are TRBV29-1 and TRBJ1-1; possible D gene TRBD1, 5 bases. V gave up 4 bases and J gave up 5 bases, with 11 bases separating them. Germline V lookup: CDR1 SQVTM, CDR2 ANQGSEA. The CDR3 loop spans 12 amino acids. This chain's CDR3 is CSVVKGNTEAFF. The CDR3 DNA reads TGCAGCGTTGTGAAGGGGAATACTGAAGCTTTCTTT.

This clonotype was picked up a small number of times. V and J are TRBV19 and TRBJ2-1; D might be TRBD2 (6 bases). V dropped 10 bases and J dropped 2 bases, with 18 bases sitting between them. The germline gives CDR1 LNHDA, CDR2 SQIVND (reference sequence). The CDR3 extends over 15 amino acids. CDR3 loop: CATSTGASAYNEQFF. The CDR3 DNA is TGTGCCACTTCTACTGGGGCTAGCGCCTACAATGAGCAGTTCTTC.

This clonotype was seen more than once but under ten times. The gene calls are TRBV19 and TRBJ2-7; 11 bases are a match to TRBD1. V dropped 3 bases and J dropped 6; count of bases not matched to a gene: 4. The CDR3 consists of 14 residues. Germline V gene lookup returns CDR1 LNHDA and CDR2 SQIVND (reference sequence). This CDR3 is CASSMWTGGVEQYF. The CDR3 DNA reads TGTGCCAGTAGTATGTGGACAGGGGGCGTCGAGCAGTACTTC.

This clonotype showed up just once. The chain employs TRBV9 and TRBJ1-2, with D unresolved. Trimming cost V 3 bases and J 8 bases, with 23 bases left between them. The CDR3 consists of 16 residues. In germline, CDR1 is SGDLS, CDR2 YYNGEE. The CDR3 sequence is CASSGGLSCLRAGYTF. The CDR3 region has the DNA TGTGCCAGCAGCGGGGGATTGAGTTGTCTCCGTGCAGGCTACACCTTC.

The chain joins TRBV15 to TRBJ1-2, with D unresolved. V lost 4 bases and J 4 bases, leaving 22 bases between the germline ends. The CDR3 length is 17 residues. CDR1 LNHNV and CDR2 YYDKDF come from the germline V gene (reference sequence). The CDR3 bases are TGTGCCACCAGCATCTCCTCGGGCGATACCCCCTTCTATGGCTACACCTTC. It yields the protein CATSISSGDTPFYGYTF.

The genes are TRBV6-1 and TRBJ2-7; possibly TRBD2 for D (7 bases). V lost 6 bases and J lost 3, with 18 bases in between. CDR1 and CDR2 from the germline V gene are MNHNS and SASEGT. The CDR3 is made up of 15 amino acids. The DNA of the CDR3 is TGTGCCAGCAGCCTCGGAGGGGGGGACCACTACGAGCAGTACGTC. It yields the protein CASSLGGGDHYEQYV.

This chain joins TRBV6-1 and TRBJ1-1, with a tentative D call TRBD1 (5 bases). Germline CDR1 MNHNS, CDR2 SASEGT. Trimming took off 6 bases at V and 0 bases at J, with 11 bases between the two ends. The CDR3 loop spans 14 amino acids. CDR3 sequence: CASRTEEVNTEAFF. CDR3 DNA: TGTGCCAGCAGGACAGAGGAAGTGAACACTGAAGCTTTCTTT.

In this sample, this clonotype turned up a few times. The gene calls are TRBV6-2 or TRBV6-3 and TRBJ2-1; 7 bases are a match to TRBD2. Germline CDR1 and CDR2: MNHEY and SVGEGT. V was clipped by 11 bases and J by 4 bases; unmatched bases: 8. The CDR3 sequence is 13 residues long. The CDR3 bases are TGTGCCGCCTGGGGGGGGAGGTACAATGAGCAGTTCTTC. This codes for CAAWGGRYNEQFF.

This clonotype was counted at least ten times. The rearrangement uses TRBV27 and TRBJ1-3; D gene ambiguous. V was clipped by 4 bases and J by 0 bases, with 10 bases between them. Germline V gene lookup returns CDR1 MNHEY and CDR2 SMNVEV (reference sequence). This CDR3 contains 15 residues. The CDR3 DNA reads TGTGCCAGCAGTTCCGACGGGAGCTCTGGAAACACCATATATTTT. Protein sequence: CASSSDGSSGNTIYF.

This chain links TRBV11-1 with TRBJ1-1; TRBD1 aligns across 9 bases. J gave up 0 bases and V 2 bases, and 7 bases lay outside the gene matches. CDR1 SGHAT and CDR2 FQDESV come from the germline V gene (reference sequence). CDR3 length equals 17 residues. The CDR3, as DNA: TGTGCCAGCAGCTTATCCGGACAGGGGCCGATGAACACTGAAGCTTTCTTT. Its translation: CASSLSGQGPMNTEAFF.

This clonotype was observed once. The chain recombines TRBV20-1 with TRBJ2-7, with D unclear. Per the germline V gene, CDR1 is DFQATT and CDR2 is SNEGSKA (reference sequence). V was cut by 1 base and J by 4 bases, with 11 bases left in between. The CDR3 is 13 amino acids. The CDR3 DNA reads as TGCAGTGCTAGAGTGGGTCTGGGGTACGAGCAGTACGTC. Translating gives CSARVGLGYEQYV.

The chain uses TRBV19 and TRBJ1-2; TRBD1 agrees at 7 bases. CDR1 LNHDA and CDR2 SQIVND come from the germline V gene (reference sequence). V gave up 6 bases and J gave up 4 bases; unmatched junction bases: 8. This CDR3 comprises 14 residues. The CDR3 region is CASRRQGYIYGYTF. CDR3 DNA: TGTGCCAGTAGGCGACAGGGATACATCTATGGCTACACCTTC.

V usage is TRBV7-6 and J usage is TRBJ2-3; 13 bases line up with TRBD2. The CDR3 has 17 residues. Germline V lookup: CDR1 SGHVS, CDR2 FNYEAQ. CDR3 sequence: CVSSLRLAGGPGDTQYF. For the CDR3, the DNA is TGTGTTAGCAGCTTACGACTAGCGGGGGGCCCTGGAGATACGCAGTATTTT.

A remark on this clonotype: The junction and the germline gene differ at one end; a read error may be behind it. V usage is TRBV12-3 or TRBV12-4 and J usage is TRBJ2-2, with D possibly called TRBD1 or TRBD2 (5 bases each). This CDR3 has 15 residues. This chain's CDR3 is CASSFSGRRTGKLFF. The DNA for the CDR3 is TGTGCCAGCAGTTTCTCAGGGCGTAGAACCGGGAAGCTGTTTTTT.

This clonotype was detected only a few times. The rearrangement links TRBV7-2 to TRBJ2-5; the D is unclear. Germline V CDR1 and CDR2: SGHTA, FQGNSA. The CDR3 is made up of 11 amino acids. The V and J ends lost 4 bases and 8 bases respectively, with 8 bases between them. The DNA for the CDR3 is TGTGCCAGCAGCTACCGGCTAACCCAGTACTTC. This encodes CASSYRLTQYF.